These 11 T cell receptor beta chains were sequenced from one sample in a study of T cell responses to AZD1222 COVID-19 vaccine. TCRdb's copy holds only in-frame clones and misses some; the assay was immunoSEQ multiplex PCR. The profile covers over 85,000 clones, with about 87% appearing a single time and approximately 15% taken by the ten largest. The specimen was peripheral blood, collected 28 days after the second AZD1222 dose. The receptor source for this set is an adult who received the AZD1222 COVID-19 vaccine.

The CDR3 here is CASSLVLDSNGARYNEQFF. DNA for the CDR3: TGCGCCAGCAGCTTGGTCCTGGATTCTAACGGGGCCCGTTACAATGAGCAGTTCTTC. The V call is TRBV5-1, the J call TRBJ2-1, with D perhaps matching TRBD1 or TRBD2 (5 bases each). V was cut by 0 bases and J by 4 bases, with 23 bases left in between. The CDR3 has 19 amino acids. The V gene's germline CDR1 is SGHRS and CDR2 YFSETQ.

A single count supports this clone. The chain joins TRBV12-3 or TRBV12-4 to TRBJ2-1; unclear D gene. Trimming stripped 7 bases from V and 3 bases from J, with 4 bases between. This CDR3 comprises 11 residues. The CDR3 reads CASTVYNEQFF. CDR3 coding DNA: TGTGCCAGCACGGTCTACAATGAGCAGTTCTTC.

This clone was seen only once. V gene TRBV6-1 combines with J gene TRBJ1-4; no clear D gene. V was shortened by 2 bases and J by 14 bases, with 15 bases between the two germline ends. CDR3 length: 13 amino acids. Germline CDR1 reads MNHNS; CDR2 reads SASEGT. CDR3 sequence: CASSELGTQGLFF. The DNA of the CDR3 is TGTGCCAGCAGTGAACTGGGAACTCAAGGCCTGTTTTTT.

The CDR3 nucleotides are TGCGCCAGCAGCTTGGCTGGAGGGAGCTCCTACGAGCAGTACTTC. This gives the protein CASSLAGGSSYEQYF. The rearrangement joins TRBV5-1 to TRBJ2-7; the D gene is possibly TRBD2 (6 bases). This CDR3 region has 15 residues. Looked up from germline, CDR1 is SGHRS and CDR2 is YFSETQ. Trimming removed 0 bases at V and 0 bases at J, with 10 bases between.

This clone was recorded only once. The rearrangement uses TRBV9 and TRBJ2-7, with 9 positions matching TRBD1. With 4 bases clipped from V and 5 bases from J, the junction kept 10 bases outside the gene matches. Germline lookup yields CDR1 SGDLS and CDR2 YYNGEE. The CDR3 runs 15 residues. As DNA, the CDR3 is TGTGCCAGCAGCTTACTCGGACAGGGGCACGACGAGCAGTACTTC. Translation: CASSLLGQGHDEQYF.

The chain's CDR3 is CASLSGQGAGYTF. The CDR3 DNA sequence: TGTGCCAGTCTCTCGGGACAGGGGGCTGGCTACACCTTC. The V gene is TRBV25-1, the J gene TRBJ1-2; TRBD1 matches at 12 bases. The CDR3 is 13 amino acids. Germline CDR1 reads MGHDK; CDR2 reads SYGVNS. Trimming cost V 9 bases and J 7 bases; bases outside gene matches: 6.

This chain joins TRBV3-1 (or the pseudogene TRBV3-2) and TRBJ1-1, with 9 positions matching TRBD1. CDR3 length equals 15 residues. Germline V gene sequence: CDR1 LGHDT, CDR2 YNNKEL (reference sequence). The trim removed 4 bases at V and 0 bases at J, leaving 3 bases unmatched. The CDR3 DNA reads TGTGCCAGCAGCCCGGGGACAGGGATGAACACTGAAGCTTTCTTT. Protein: CASSPGTGMNTEAFF.

The chain joins TRBV7-9 to TRBJ1-4; D is possibly TRBD1 (6 bases). This CDR3 has 12 residues. Germline assignment: CDR1 SEHNR and CDR2 FQNEAQ (reference sequence). The ends were cut back, 6 bases at V and 7 bases at J, with 9 bases in the middle. This CDR3 reads CASSSGVEKLFF. The CDR3 DNA reads TGTGCCAGCAGTTCAGGGGTTGAAAAACTGTTTTTT.

The V gene is TRBV13, the J gene TRBJ2-7; 11 positions agree with TRBD1. The CDR3 has 15 amino acids. V shed 5 bases and J 7 bases; nucleotides not matched to a gene: 10. Germline V gene sequence: CDR1 PRHDT, CDR2 FYEKMQ (reference sequence). CDR3 in DNA: TGTGCCAGCAGCCCTGCCGGACAGGGGGCGTGGGAGCAGTACTTC. Amino acid sequence: CASSPAGQGAWEQYF.

The chain recombines TRBV5-6 with TRBJ1-1; tentative D call: TRBD1 (6 bases). Per germline, CDR1 SGHDT and CDR2 YYEEEE. Trimming cost V 3 bases and J 0 bases, with 18 bases left between them. This CDR3 has 17 residues. CDR3 in DNA: TGTGCCAGCAGCTCTCTGTCCCAGGGGATCATGAACACTGAAGCTTTCTTT. This encodes CASSSLSQGIMNTEAFF. The variable domain in full, completed from reference TRBV5-6 and TRBJ1-1, reads DAGVTQSPTHLIKTRGQQVTLRCSPKSGHDTVSWYQQALGQGPQFIFQYYEEEERQRGNFPDRFSGHQFPNYSSELNVNALLLGDSALYLCASSSLSQGIMNTEAFFGQGTRLTVV.

This chain joins TRBV5-1 and TRBJ2-2; 7 bases agree with TRBD1. Germline trimming cut 4 bases from V and 5 bases from J; bases unmatched to any gene: 8. The CDR3 covers 15 residues. The V gene's germline CDR1 is SGHRS and CDR2 YFSETQ. This chain's CDR3 is CASSPFQQGTGELFF. DNA for the CDR3: TGCGCCAGCAGCCCCTTCCAACAGGGGACCGGGGAGCTGTTTTTT.